The rows below give T cell receptor beta chains drawn from one sample of a study of T-cell reconstitution after alpha-beta-depleted transplantation in children. TCRdb re-called the PCR reads through MiXCR, storing one row per CDR3 protein. The sample lists some 72,000 distinct CDR3 sequences, approximately 7.4% seen once, with around 2.5% in the top ten. The source was PBMCs from the stem cell graft donor, collected from the stem cell graft. The receptors were sampled from a human donor who donated a stem cell graft to a child with acute lymphoblastic leukemia. Both conserved end residues are part of each CDR3. D genes are given only for firm matches. The size field is filled for only some rows; it gives once, few, many or a size class.

V: TRBV9; D: TRBD1; size: -; J: TRBJ1-1; DNA: TGTGCCAGCAGCGTAGGATACCGGACAGGGCTAGCTGACACTGAAGCTTTCTTT; CDR3: CASSVGYRTGLADTEAFF
V: TRBV20-1; D: -; size: many; J: TRBJ2-1; DNA: TGCAGTGCTAGTCCGAACAATGAGCAGTTCTTC; CDR3: CSASPNNEQFF
V: TRBV6-5; D: TRBD2; size: many; J: TRBJ2-1; DNA: TGTGCCAGCAGTTACGGGACTATATACAATGAGCAGTTCTTC; CDR3: CASSYGTIYNEQFF
V: TRBV12-3/TRBV12-4; D: TRBD1; size: many; J: TRBJ1-2; DNA: TGTGCCAGCAGTTTCGAGACAGGGGGAATCGGTGGCTACACCTTC; CDR3: CASSFETGGIGGYTF
V: TRBV11-2; D: TRBD2; size: many; J: TRBJ2-5; DNA: TGTGCCATCAGCTTAGAGGGCCCTCTAGCGGGGCCTCGAGTGGCCCAGTACTTC; CDR3: CAISLEGPLAGPRVAQYF
V: TRBV29-1; D: TRBD2; size: -; J: TRBJ2-1; DNA: TGCAGCGTGAGGACTAGCCGAAATGAGCAGTTCTTC; CDR3: CSVRTSRNEQFF
V: TRBV29-1; D: -; size: many; J: TRBJ2-5; DNA: TGCAGCCCGATAGGGGCAGATCAGAGCCAGTACTTC; CDR3: CSPIGADQSQYF
V: TRBV29-1; D: TRBD1; size: -; J: TRBJ2-7; DNA: TGCAGCGTGACAGGGCCCTACGAGGAGCAGTACTTC; CDR3: CSVTGPYEEQYF
V: TRBV28; D: -; size: many; J: TRBJ1-6; DNA: TGTGCCAGCCGCGCGGGGCCTTCACCCCTCCACTTT; CDR3: CASRAGPSPLHF
V: TRBV29-1; D: -; size: many; J: TRBJ1-1; DNA: TGCAGCGTGGGGTGGGGAGCCGTAACACTTGAAGCTTTCTTT; CDR3: CSVGWGAVTLEAFF
V: TRBV18; D: -; size: few; J: TRBJ2-2; DNA: TGTGCCAGCTCACCAGGCCTACCCGGGGAGCTGTTTTTT; CDR3: CASSPGLPGELFF
V: TRBV4-2; D: -; size: many; J: TRBJ2-4; DNA: TGTGCCAGCAGCAACACTCTACAGGGATGGGACATTCAGTACTTC; CDR3: CASSNTLQGWDIQYF
V: TRBV7-6; D: -; size: -; J: TRBJ1-1; DNA: TGTGCCAGCAGCCTCCCCGGGACGAACACTGAAGCTTTCTTT; CDR3: CASSLPGTNTEAFF
V: TRBV5-1; D: -; size: many; J: TRBJ1-6; DNA: TGCGCCAGCAGCTTGCTGGGGGCGAATTCACCCCTCCACTTT; CDR3: CASSLLGANSPLHF
V: TRBV7-3; D: TRBD1; size: -; J: TRBJ2-3; DNA: TGTGCCAGCAGCTTAACGCAGGGGGCAGATACGCAGTATTTT; CDR3: CASSLTQGADTQYF
V: TRBV6-1; D: -; size: many; J: TRBJ2-1; DNA: TGTGCCAGCAGGGATGCTCGCGGCGCCTACAATGAGCAGTTCTTC; CDR3: CASRDARGAYNEQFF
V: TRBV12-3/TRBV12-4; D: -; size: many; J: TRBJ2-7; DNA: TGTGCCAGCAGTTTGGGGGACACCTACGAGCAGTACTTC; CDR3: CASSLGDTYEQYF
V: TRBV11-2; D: TRBD2; size: -; J: TRBJ2-2; DNA: TGTGCCAGCAGCTCCTTTACTGGACTAGCGGGAGTCCCCGGGGAGCTGTTTTTT; CDR3: CASSSFTGLAGVPGELFF
V: TRBV27; D: TRBD1; size: few; J: TRBJ1-1; DNA: TGTGCCAGCGCTGGGACAGCGAACACTGAAGCTTTCTTT; CDR3: CASAGTANTEAFF
V: TRBV29-1; D: -; size: many; J: TRBJ1-1; DNA: TGCAGCGTTGAAAGGGGAAACACTGAAGCTTTCTTT; CDR3: CSVERGNTEAFF
V: TRBV27; D: -; size: many; J: TRBJ1-5; DNA: TGTGCCAGCAGTCCTCGTAATTTTAATCAGCCCCAGCATTTT; CDR3: CASSPRNFNQPQHF
V: TRBV7-9; D: -; size: -; J: TRBJ1-2; DNA: TGTGCCAGCAGCATCGGGGACACGAGAAACTATGGCTACACCTTC; CDR3: CASSIGDTRNYGYTF
V: TRBV7-6; D: TRBD1; size: few; J: TRBJ2-2; DNA: TGTGCCAGCAGCTTGGTCCGACAGGGGTTCACCGGGGAGCTGTTTTTT; CDR3: CASSLVRQGFTGELFF
V: TRBV7-9; D: -; size: many; J: TRBJ2-5; DNA: TGTGCCAGCAGCTTAGACGGTCGTTGGGGGCAGGAGACCCAGTACTTC; CDR3: CASSLDGRWGQETQYF
V: TRBV20-1; D: TRBD2; size: many; J: TRBJ2-1; DNA: TGCAGTGCTAGGGTTGCGCGGGGGGAAACCTACAATGAGCAGTTCTTC; CDR3: CSARVARGETYNEQFF
V: TRBV15; D: TRBD2; size: many; J: TRBJ2-2; DNA: TGTGCCACCAAGAGCGGGAGATACGCCGGGGAGCTGTTTTTT; CDR3: CATKSGRYAGELFF
V: TRBV5-1; D: TRBD1; size: many; J: TRBJ2-3; DNA: TGCGCCAGCAGCCCGGGACAGGGGACGCCCCAGACAGATACGCAGTATTTT; CDR3: CASSPGQGTPQTDTQYF